Described below is a single T cell receptor beta chain sequence and its context. Individuals with alopecia areata gave both lesional scalp punch biopsies and peripheral blood for collection. This sample was included in a study of CD8+ T cells in alopecia areata. cDNA prepared by RNA extraction and subsequent reverse transcription served as the template for sequencing. Assay: immunoSEQ multiplex PCR; the TCRdb copy retains only in-frame clones and omits some. The sample holds roughly 250,000 clones; under 70% are singletons and the top ten take 1.2%. Trimming took 3 bases from V and 2 from J; bases not matched to a gene: 10. This CDR3 is built from 16 residues. Germline V CDR1 and CDR2: SGHDT, YYEEEE.

This clonotype was sampled from a human donor with alopecia areata. The sample here was CD4+ T cells sorted from blood, taken at week 0. The rearrangement links TRBV5-6 to TRBJ2-5, with 7 bases matching TRBD2. The CDR3 region is CASSSPSGAGQETQYF. The CDR3 nucleotides are TGTGCCAGCAGCTCCCCGAGCGGGGCGGGGCAAGAGACCCAGTACTTC.